The present entry profiles one T cell receptor beta chain with its context. Its antigen is not identified. The repertoire was sequenced with immunoSEQ multiplex PCR; TCRdb's copy has only in-frame clones and lacks some. Here the sample spans about 40,000 clones, around 88% being singletons. The data are from a study of T cells in narcolepsy. Study-wide background: Enrolled donors included narcolepsy type 1 or type 2 patients and healthy controls.

Whole-study results and caveats: No autoreactive T cell clone sequences appeared in some memory CD4+ repertoires. Autoreactive clonotypes reportedly recurred in blood of same and different patients, not controls.

This CDR3 is built from 15 residues. V lost 1 base to trimming and J lost 4 bases, with 14 bases between them. Germline CDR1 GTSNPN, CDR2 SVGIG (reference sequence). The chain couples TRBV30 to TRBJ1-5; tentatively, D is TRBD1 (5 bases). The sequenced sample consisted of CD45RA- memory CD4+ T cells from PBMCs. The sequence came from a human donor with narcolepsy. The CDR3 DNA is TGTGCCTGGAGTGCCCTTGACAGCAAAAATCAGCCCCAGCATTTT. This translates into CAWSALDSKNQPQHF. Full variable domain (remainder filled in from reference TRBV30 and TRBJ1-5): SQTIHQWPATLVQPVGSPLSLECTVEGTSNPNLYWYRQAAGRGLQLLFYSVGIGQISSEVPQNLSASRPQDRQFILSSKKLLLSDSGFYLCAWSALDSKNQPQHFGDGTRLSIL.